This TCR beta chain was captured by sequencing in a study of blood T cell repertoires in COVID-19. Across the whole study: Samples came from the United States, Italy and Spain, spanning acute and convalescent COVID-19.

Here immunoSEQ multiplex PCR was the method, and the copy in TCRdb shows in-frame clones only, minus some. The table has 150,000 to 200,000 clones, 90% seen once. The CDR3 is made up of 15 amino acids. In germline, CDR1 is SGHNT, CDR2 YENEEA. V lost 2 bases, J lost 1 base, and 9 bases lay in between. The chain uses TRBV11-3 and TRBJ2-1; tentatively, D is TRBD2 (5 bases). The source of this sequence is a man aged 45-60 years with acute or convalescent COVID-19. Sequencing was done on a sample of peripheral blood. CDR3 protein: CASSLTGVSYNEQFF. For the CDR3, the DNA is TGTGCCAGCAGCTTAACCGGGGTATCCTACAATGAGCAGTTCTTC.